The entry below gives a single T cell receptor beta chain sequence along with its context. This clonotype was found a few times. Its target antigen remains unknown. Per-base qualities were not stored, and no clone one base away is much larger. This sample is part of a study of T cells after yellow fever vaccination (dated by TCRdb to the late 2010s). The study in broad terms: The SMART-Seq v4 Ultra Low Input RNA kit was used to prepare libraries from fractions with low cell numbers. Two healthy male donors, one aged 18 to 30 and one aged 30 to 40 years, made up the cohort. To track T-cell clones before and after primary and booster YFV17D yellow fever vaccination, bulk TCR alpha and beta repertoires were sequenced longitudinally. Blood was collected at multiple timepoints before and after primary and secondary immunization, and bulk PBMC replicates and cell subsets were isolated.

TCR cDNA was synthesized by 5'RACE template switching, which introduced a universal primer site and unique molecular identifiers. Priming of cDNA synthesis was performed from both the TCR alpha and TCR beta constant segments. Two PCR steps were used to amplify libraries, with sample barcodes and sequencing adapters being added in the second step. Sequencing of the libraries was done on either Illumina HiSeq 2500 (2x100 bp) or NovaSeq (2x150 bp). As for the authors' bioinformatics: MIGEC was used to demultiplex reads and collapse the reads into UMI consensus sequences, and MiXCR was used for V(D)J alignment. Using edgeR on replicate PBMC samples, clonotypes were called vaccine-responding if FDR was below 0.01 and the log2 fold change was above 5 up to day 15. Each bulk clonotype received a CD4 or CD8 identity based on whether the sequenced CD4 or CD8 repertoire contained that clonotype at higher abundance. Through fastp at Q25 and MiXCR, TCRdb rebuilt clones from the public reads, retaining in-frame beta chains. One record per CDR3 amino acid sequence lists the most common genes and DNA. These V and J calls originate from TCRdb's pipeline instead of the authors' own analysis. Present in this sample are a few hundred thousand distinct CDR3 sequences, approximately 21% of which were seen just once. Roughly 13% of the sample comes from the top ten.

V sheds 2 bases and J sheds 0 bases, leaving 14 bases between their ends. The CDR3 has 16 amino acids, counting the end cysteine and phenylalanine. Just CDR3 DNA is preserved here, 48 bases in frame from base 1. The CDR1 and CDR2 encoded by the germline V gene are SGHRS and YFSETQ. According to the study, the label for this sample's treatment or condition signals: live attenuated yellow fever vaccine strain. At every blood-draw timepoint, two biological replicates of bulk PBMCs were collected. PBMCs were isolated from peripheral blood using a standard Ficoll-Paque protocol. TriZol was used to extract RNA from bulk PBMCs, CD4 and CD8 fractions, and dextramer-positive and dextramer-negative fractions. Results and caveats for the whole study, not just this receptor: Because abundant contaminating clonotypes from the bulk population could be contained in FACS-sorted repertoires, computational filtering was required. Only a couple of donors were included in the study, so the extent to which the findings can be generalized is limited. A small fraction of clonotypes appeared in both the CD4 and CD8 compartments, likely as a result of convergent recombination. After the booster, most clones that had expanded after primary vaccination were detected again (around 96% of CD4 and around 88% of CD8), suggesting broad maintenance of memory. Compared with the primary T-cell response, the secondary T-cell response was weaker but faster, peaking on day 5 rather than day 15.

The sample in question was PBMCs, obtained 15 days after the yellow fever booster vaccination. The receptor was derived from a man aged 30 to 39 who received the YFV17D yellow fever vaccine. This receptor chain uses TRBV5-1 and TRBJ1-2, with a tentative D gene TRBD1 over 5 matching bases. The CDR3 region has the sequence CASSFRRGKSNYGYTF. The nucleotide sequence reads TGCGCCAGCAGCTTCAGAAGGGGAAAGTCTAACTATGGCTACACCTTC.